The clone carrying this TCR beta chain occurred once. Researchers took blood at baseline, on cycle 4 day 1, and on cycle 7 day 1. These data are taken from a study of OX40 agonist ivuxolimab in advanced cancers. The method was immunoSEQ multiplex PCR; TCRdb's version includes in-frame clones alone and lacks a portion of them. This table has about 60,000 clones, approximately 91% appearing once. Sequencing used CD4+ or CD8+ T cells sorted from blood, obtained in a trial of the OX40 agonist ivuxolimab. The receptor was isolated from an adult with an advanced solid tumor such as melanoma, head and neck, liver or kidney cancer.

Here the CDR3 reads CASSVEAGFGAGELFF. CDR3 sequence (DNA): TGTGCCAGCAGCGTAGAGGCGGGGTTCGGGGCCGGGGAGCTGTTTTTT. The chain is built from TRBV9 and TRBJ2-2; D possibly corresponds to TRBD2 (6 bases). Germline CDR1 is SGDLS and CDR2 is YYNGEE. The V end lost 0 bases, the J end lost 6 bases, and 15 bases lay between the germline ends. The CDR3 extends over 16 amino acids.